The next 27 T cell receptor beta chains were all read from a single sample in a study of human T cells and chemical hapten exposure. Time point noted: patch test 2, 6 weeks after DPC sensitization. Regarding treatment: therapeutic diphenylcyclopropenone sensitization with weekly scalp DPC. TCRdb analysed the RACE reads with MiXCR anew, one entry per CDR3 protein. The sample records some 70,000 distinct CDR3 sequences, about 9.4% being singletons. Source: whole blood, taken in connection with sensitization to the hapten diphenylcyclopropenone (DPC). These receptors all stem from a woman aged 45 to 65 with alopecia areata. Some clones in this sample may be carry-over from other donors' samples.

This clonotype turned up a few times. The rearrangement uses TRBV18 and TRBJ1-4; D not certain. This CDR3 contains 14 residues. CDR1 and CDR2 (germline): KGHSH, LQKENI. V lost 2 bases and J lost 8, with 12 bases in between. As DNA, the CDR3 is TGTGCCAGCTCACCAGCCCTGTCGGGGGAAAAACTGTTTTTT. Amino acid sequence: CASSPALSGEKLFF.

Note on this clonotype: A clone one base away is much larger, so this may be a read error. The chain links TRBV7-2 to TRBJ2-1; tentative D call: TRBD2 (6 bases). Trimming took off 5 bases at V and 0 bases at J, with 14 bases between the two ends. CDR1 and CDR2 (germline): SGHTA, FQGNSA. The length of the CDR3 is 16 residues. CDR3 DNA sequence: TGTGCCAGCAGCACCCGACTAGTCCGCTCCTACAATGAGCAGTTCTTC. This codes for CASSTRLVRSYNEQFF.

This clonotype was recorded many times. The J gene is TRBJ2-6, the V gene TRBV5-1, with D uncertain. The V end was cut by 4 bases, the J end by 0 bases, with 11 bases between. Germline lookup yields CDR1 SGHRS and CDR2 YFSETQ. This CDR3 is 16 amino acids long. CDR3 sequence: CASSGVGISGANVLTF. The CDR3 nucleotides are TGCGCCAGCAGCGGGGTAGGCATCTCTGGGGCCAACGTCCTGACTTTC.

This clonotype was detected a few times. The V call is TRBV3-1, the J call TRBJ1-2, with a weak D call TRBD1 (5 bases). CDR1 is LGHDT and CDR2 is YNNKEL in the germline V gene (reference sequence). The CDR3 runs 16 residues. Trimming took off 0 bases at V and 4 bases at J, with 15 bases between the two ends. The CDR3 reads CASSQDGGVAAYGYTF. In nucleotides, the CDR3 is TGTGCCAGCAGCCAAGATGGAGGGGTGGCAGCCTATGGCTACACCTTC.

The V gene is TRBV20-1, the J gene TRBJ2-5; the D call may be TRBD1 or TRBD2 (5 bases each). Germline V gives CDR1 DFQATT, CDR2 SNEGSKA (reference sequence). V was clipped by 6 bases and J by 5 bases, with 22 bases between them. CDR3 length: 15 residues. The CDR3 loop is CSATPGAIVQETQYF. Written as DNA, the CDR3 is TGCAGTGCCACCCCCGGGGCGATAGTTCAGGAGACCCAGTACTTC.

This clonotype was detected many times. This chain's CDR3 is CASSYRDTTDTQYF. The CDR3 DNA reads TGTGCCAGCAGTTATAGGGACACCACAGATACGCAGTATTTT. The chain has TRBV6-5 and TRBJ2-3, with D possibly being TRBD1 (6 bases). The germline CDR1 and CDR2 sequences are MNHEY and SVGAGI. The CDR3 runs to 14 residues. V gave up 3 bases and J gave up 2 bases, with 9 bases separating them.

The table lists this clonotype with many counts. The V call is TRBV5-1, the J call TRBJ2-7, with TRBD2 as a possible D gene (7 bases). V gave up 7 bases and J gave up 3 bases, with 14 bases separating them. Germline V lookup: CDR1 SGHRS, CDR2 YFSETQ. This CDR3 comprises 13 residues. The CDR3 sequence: CASSPRGGYEQYF. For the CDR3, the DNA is TGCGCCAGCTCCCCTAGGGGGGGCTACGAGCAGTACTTC. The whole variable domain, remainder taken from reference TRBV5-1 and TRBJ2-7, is KAGVTQTPRYLIKTRGQQVTLSCSPISGHRSVSWYQQTPGQGLQFLFEYFSETQRNKGNFPGRFSGRQFSNSRSEMNVSTLELGDSALYLCASSPRGGYEQYFGPGTRLTVT.

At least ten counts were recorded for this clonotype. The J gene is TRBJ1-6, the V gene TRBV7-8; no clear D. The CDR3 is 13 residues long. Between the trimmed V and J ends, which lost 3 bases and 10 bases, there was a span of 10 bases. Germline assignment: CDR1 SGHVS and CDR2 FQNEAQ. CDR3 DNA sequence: TGTGCCAGCAGCTTCTCACCCCCCTCACCCCTCCACTTT. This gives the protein CASSFSPPSPLHF. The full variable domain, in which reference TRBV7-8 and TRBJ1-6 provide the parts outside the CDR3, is GAGVSQSPRYKVAKRGQDVALRCDPISGHVSLFWYQQALGQGPEFLTYFQNEAQLDKSGLPSDRFFAERPEGSVSTLKIQRTQQEDSAVYLCASSFSPPSPLHFGNGTRLTVT.

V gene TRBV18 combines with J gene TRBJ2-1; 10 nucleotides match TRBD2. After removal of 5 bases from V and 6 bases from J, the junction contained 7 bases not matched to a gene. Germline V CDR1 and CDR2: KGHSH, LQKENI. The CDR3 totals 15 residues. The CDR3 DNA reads TGTGCCAGCTCAGAACAGGGACTAGCGACCAATGAGCAGTTCTTC. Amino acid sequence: CASSEQGLATNEQFF.

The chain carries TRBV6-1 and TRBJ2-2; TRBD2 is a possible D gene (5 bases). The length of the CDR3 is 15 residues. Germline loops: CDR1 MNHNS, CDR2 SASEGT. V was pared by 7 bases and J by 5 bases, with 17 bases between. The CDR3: CASTPDSPRTGELFF. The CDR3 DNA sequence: TGTGCCAGCACCCCGGACTCTCCGCGGACCGGGGAGCTGTTTTTT.

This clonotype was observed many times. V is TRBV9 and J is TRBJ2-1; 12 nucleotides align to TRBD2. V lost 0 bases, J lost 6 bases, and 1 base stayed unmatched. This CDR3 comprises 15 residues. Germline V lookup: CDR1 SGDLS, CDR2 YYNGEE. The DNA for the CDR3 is TGTGCCAGCAGCGTAGAGGGACTAGCGGGCAATGAGCAGTTCTTC. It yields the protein CASSVEGLAGNEQFF.

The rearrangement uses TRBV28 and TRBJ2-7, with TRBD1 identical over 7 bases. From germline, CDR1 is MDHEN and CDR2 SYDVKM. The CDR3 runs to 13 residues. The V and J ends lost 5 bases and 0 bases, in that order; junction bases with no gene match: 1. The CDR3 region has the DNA TGTGCCAGCAGTGGGACAGCCTCCTACGAGCAGTACTTC. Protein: CASSGTASYEQYF.

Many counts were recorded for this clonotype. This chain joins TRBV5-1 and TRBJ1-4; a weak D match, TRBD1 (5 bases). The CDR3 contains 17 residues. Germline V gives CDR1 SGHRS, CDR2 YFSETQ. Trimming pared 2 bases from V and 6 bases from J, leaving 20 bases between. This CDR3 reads CASSLGGAHARDEKLFF. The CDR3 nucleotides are TGCGCCAGCAGCTTAGGAGGGGCCCATGCCCGGGATGAAAAACTGTTTTTT.

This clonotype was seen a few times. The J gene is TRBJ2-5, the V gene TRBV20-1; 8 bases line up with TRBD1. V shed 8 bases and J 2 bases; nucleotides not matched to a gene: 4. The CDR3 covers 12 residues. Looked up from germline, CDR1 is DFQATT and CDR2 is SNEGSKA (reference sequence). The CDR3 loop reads CSKDRGQETQYF. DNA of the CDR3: TGCAGTAAAGACAGGGGACAAGAGACCCAGTACTTC.

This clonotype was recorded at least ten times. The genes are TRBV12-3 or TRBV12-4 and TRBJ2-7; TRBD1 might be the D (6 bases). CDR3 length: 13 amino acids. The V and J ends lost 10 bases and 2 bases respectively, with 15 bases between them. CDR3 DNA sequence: TGTGCCACCTCCGGGACAACGGCCTACGAGCAGTACTTC. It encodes CATSGTTAYEQYF.

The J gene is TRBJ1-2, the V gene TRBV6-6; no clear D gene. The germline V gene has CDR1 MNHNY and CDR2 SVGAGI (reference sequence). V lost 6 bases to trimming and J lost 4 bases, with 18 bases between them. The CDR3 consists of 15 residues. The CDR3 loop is CASRSMGGRSYGYTF. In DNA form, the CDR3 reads TGTGCCAGCAGGTCCATGGGCGGTCGGAGCTATGGCTACACCTTC.

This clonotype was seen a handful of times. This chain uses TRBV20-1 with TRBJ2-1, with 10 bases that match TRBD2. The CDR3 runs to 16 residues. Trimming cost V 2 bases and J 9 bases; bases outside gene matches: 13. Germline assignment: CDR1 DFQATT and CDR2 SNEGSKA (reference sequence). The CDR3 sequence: CSARTPAGGPYLEQFF. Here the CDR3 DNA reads TGCAGTGCTAGAACTCCAGCGGGAGGGCCGTACCTTGAGCAGTTCTTC.

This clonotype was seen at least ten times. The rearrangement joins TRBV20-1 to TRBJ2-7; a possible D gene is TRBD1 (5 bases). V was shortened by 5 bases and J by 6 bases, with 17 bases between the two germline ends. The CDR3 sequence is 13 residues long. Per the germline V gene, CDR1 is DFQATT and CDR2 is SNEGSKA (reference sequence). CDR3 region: CSAQAGIVSEQYF. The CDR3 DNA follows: TGCAGTGCTCAGGCAGGGATCGTGAGCGAGCAGTACTTC.

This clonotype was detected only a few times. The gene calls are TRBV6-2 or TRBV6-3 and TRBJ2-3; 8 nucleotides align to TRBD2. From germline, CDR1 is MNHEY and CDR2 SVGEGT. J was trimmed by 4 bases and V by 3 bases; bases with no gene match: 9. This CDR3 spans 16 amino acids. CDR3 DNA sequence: TGTGCCAGCAGTTATGACCCGGGAGGGCTACCAGATACGCAGTATTTT. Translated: CASSYDPGGLPDTQYF.

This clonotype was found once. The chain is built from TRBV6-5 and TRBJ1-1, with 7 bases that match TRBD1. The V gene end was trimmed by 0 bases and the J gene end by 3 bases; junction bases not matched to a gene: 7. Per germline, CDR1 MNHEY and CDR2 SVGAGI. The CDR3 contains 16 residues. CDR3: CASSYSYDRADTEAFF. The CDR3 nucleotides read TGTGCCAGCAGTTACTCTTACGACAGGGCGGACACTGAAGCTTTCTTT.

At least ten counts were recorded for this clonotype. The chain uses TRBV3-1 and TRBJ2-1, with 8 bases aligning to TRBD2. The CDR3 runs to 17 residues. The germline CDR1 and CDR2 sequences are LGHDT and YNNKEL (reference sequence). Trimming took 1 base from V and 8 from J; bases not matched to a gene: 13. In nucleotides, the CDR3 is TGTGCCAGCAGCCAAGGCTTATTCAGCGGGAGAGAAGATGAGCAGTTCTTC. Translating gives CASSQGLFSGREDEQFF.

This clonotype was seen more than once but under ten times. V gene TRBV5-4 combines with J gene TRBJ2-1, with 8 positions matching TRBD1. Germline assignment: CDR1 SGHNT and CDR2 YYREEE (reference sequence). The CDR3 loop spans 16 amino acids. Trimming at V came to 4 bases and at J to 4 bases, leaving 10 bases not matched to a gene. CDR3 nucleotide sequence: TGTGCCAGCAGCGGGTCACAGGGGGAGCAGTACAATGAGCAGTTCTTC. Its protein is CASSGSQGEQYNEQFF.

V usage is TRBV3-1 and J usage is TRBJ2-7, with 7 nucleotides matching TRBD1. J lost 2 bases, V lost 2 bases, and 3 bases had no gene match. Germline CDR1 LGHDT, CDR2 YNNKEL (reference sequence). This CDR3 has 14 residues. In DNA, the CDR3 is TGTGCCAGCAGCCAATTGGGACAGACCTACGAGCAGTACTTC. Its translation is CASSQLGQTYEQYF.

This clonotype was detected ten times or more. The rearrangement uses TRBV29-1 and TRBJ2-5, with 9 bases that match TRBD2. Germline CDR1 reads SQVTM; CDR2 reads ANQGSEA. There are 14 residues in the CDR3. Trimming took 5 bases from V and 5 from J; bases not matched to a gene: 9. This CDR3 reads CSVLAGGPGETQYF. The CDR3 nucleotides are TGCAGCGTTCTGGCGGGAGGGCCGGGTGAGACCCAGTACTTC.

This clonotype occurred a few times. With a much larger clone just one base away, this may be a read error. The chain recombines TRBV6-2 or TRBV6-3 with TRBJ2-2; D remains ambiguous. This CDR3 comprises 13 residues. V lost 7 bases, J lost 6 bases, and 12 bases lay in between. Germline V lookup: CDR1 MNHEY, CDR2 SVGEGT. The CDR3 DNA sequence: TGTGCCAGCAACACCCGTGTGGCCGGGGAGCTGTTTTTT. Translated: CASNTRVAGELFF.

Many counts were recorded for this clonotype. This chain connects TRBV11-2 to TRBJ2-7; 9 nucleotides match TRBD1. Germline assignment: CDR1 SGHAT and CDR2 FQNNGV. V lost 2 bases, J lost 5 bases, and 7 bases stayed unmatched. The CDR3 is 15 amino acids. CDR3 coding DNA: TGTGCCAGCAGCTTATTCCACAGGGGGCATAACGAGCAGTACTTC. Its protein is CASSLFHRGHNEQYF.

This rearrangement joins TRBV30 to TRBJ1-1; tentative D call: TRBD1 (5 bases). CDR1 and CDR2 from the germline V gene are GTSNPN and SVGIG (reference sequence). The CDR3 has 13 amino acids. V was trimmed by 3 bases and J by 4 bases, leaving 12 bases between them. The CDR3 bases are TGTGCCTGGAGCCGGGGCTCACGCACTGAAGCTTTCTTT. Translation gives CAWSRGSRTEAFF.